This TCR beta chain was retrieved from a study of CD8+ T cells in alopecia areata. Comments on this clone: The antigen remains undetermined.

Study findings and constraints: For patients receiving tofacitinib, scalp clonality and expanded CD8+ clones among the top 100 significantly decreased. The study also sequences resident alphabeta T cells of normal skin in scalp samples.

RNA extraction was followed by reverse transcription into cDNA, which acted as the sequencing template. The table came from immunoSEQ multiplex PCR; TCRdb's copy has only in-frame clones and leaves some out. The sample comprises 250,000 to 350,000 clones, 45% to 70% of which are singletons, and 0.93% rests with the top ten. The CDR3 is 15 amino acids. Germline V gene data show CDR1 as SGHDT and CDR2 as YYEEEE. The V segment lost 4 bases and the J segment 5 bases; nucleotides outside the gene matches: 12. Described treatment: oral pan-JAK inhibitor, 5-10 mg twice daily. Peripheral blood and lesional scalp punch biopsies were taken from alopecia areata patients.

This rearrangement joins TRBV5-6 to TRBJ2-7, with 7 bases aligning to TRBD1. This sequence originates from a human donor with alopecia areata. The starting material was CD4+ T cells sorted from blood, obtained around week 53, from a patient treated with tofacitinib. The CDR3 loop is CASSHTRTGHHEQYF. Here the CDR3 DNA reads TGTGCCAGCAGCCACACAAGGACAGGACACCACGAGCAGTACTTC.